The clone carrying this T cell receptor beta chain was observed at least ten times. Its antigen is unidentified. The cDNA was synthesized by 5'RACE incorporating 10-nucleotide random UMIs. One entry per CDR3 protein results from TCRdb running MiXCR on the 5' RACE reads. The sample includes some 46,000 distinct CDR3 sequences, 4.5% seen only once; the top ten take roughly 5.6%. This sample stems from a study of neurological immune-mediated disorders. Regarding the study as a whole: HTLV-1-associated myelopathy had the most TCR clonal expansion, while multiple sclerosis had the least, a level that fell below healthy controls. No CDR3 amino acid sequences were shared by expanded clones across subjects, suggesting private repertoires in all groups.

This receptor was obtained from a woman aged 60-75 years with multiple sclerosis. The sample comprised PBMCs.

The DNA of the CDR3 is TGTGCCAGCAGCTTATCGGGACAGGGGGATGGCTACACCTTC. It specifies CASSLSGQGDGYTF. The chain links TRBV7-9 to TRBJ1-2, with 11 bases identical to TRBD1. The V segment lost 2 bases and the J segment 6 bases; nucleotides outside the gene matches: 2. This CDR3 is built from 14 residues. From germline, CDR1 is SEHNR and CDR2 FQNEAQ (reference sequence).